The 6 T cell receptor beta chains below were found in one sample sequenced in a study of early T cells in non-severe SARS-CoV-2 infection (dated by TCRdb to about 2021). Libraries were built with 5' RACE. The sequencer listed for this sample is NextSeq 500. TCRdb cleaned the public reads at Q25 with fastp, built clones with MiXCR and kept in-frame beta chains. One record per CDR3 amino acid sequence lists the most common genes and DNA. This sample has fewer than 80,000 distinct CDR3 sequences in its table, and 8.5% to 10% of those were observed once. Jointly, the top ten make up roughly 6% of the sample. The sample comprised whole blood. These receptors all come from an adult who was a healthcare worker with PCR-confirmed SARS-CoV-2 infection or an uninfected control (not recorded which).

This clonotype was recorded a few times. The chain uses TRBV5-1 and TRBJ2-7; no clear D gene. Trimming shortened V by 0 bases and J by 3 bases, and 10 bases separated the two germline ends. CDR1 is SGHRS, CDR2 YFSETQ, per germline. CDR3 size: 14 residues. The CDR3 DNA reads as TGCGCCAGCAGCTTGGACAGTACAAGCTACGAGCAGTACTTC. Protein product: CASSLDSTSYEQYF.

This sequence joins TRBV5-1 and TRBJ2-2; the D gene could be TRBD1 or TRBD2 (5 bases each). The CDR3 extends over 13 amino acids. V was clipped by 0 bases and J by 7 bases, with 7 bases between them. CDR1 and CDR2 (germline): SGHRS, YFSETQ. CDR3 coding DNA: TGCGCCAGCAGCTTGGGGGACGGCGGGGAGCTGTTTTTT. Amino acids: CASSLGDGGELFF.

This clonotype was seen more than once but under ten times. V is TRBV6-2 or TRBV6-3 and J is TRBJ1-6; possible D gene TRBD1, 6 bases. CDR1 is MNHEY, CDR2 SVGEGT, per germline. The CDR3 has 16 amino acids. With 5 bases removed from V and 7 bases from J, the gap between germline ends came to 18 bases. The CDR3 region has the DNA TGTGCCAGCAGTGGCCCTGCCGGGACACCCAATTCACCCCTCCACTTT. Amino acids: CASSGPAGTPNSPLHF.

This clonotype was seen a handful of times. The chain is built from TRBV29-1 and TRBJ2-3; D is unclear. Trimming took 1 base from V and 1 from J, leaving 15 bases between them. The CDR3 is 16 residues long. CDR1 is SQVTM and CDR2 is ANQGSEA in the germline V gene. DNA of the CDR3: TGCAGCGTTGAAGGTAGTTCGGATTGGGGCACAGATACGCAGTATTTT. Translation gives CSVEGSSDWGTDTQYF.

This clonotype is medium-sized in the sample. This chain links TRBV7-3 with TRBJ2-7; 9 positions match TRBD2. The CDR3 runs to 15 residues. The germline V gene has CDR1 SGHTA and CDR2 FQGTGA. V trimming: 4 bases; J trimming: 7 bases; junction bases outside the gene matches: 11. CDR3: CASSYRRAGGQEQYF. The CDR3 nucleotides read TGTGCCAGCAGCTACCGAAGAGCGGGAGGTCAGGAGCAGTACTTC.

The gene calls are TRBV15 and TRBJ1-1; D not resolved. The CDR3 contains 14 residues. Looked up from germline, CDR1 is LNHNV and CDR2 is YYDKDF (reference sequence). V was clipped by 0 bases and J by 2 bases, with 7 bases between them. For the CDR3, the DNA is TGTGCCACCAGCAGAGACGGGTTTAACACTGAAGCTTTCTTT. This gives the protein CATSRDGFNTEAFF. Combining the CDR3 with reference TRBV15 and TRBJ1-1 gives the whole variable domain DAMVIQNPRYQVTQFGKPVTLSCSQTLNHNVMYWYQQKSSQAPKLLFHYYDKDFNNEADTPDNFQSRRPNTSFCFLDIRSPGLGDTAMYLCATSRDGFNTEAFFGQGTRLTVV.